The rows below give T cell receptor beta chains drawn from one sample of a study of cytomegalovirus exposure and HLA in healthy donors. Using immunoSEQ multiplex PCR, the repertoire was profiled, and TCRdb retains in-frame clones only, with some absent. This sample contains about 72,000 clones. Sequenced sample: PBMCs. The receptors were sampled from a woman in her forties in good health and CMV-seropositive. Both conserved end residues are part of each CDR3. Each record gives: V gene, J gene, D gene, CDR3 DNA, CDR3 protein. D genes are given only for firm matches.

v_call: TRBV5-4; j_call: TRBJ2-5; d_call: TRBD1; cdr3_nt: TGTGCCAGCAGCTCAGGACAGGGGGGGTACCAAGAGACCCAGTACTTC; cdr3_aa: CASSSGQGGYQETQYF
v_call: TRBV28; j_call: TRBJ2-1; d_call: -; cdr3_nt: TGTGCCAGCAAAGGAACTACCTCCTACAATGAGCAGTTCTTC; cdr3_aa: CASKGTTSYNEQFF
v_call: TRBV5-6; j_call: TRBJ2-1; d_call: TRBD2; cdr3_nt: TGTGCCAGCAGCTTGTTAATCGGGGGGGGGTCATACAATGAGCAGTTCTTC; cdr3_aa: CASSLLIGGGSYNEQFF
v_call: TRBV19; j_call: TRBJ2-5; d_call: -; cdr3_nt: TGTGCCAGTGGAACAGGGTCCCAAGAGACCCAGTACTTC; cdr3_aa: CASGTGSQETQYF
v_call: TRBV2; j_call: TRBJ2-3; d_call: -; cdr3_nt: TGTGCCAGCAGGGCCGAGCGGGTCCAGGTGAATACGCAGTATTTT; cdr3_aa: CASRAERVQVNTQYF
v_call: TRBV4-2; j_call: TRBJ2-2; d_call: -; cdr3_nt: TGTGCCAGCAGCCAAGGGGGGCGCCCCGGGGAGCTGTTTTTT; cdr3_aa: CASSQGGRPGELFF
v_call: TRBV7-9; j_call: TRBJ1-1; d_call: TRBD1; cdr3_nt: TGTGCCAGCAGCTTAGAAGAGGGGACAGTAGCTTTCTTT; cdr3_aa: CASSLEEGTVAFF
v_call: TRBV28; j_call: TRBJ2-3; d_call: TRBD2; cdr3_nt: TGTGCCAGTCTCTCTCTAGCGGGAGTTTTCGTTACGCAGTATTTT; cdr3_aa: CASLSLAGVFVTQYF
v_call: TRBV27; j_call: TRBJ2-7; d_call: -; cdr3_nt: TGTGCCAGCAGTTCAGAATCCTTCTACGAGCAGTACTTC; cdr3_aa: CASSSESFYEQYF
v_call: TRBV18; j_call: TRBJ1-1; d_call: TRBD1; cdr3_nt: TGTGCCAGCTCACCTGACAGGGGGGCAGTGGGTACTGAAGCTTTCTTT; cdr3_aa: CASSPDRGAVGTEAFF
v_call: TRBV7-3; j_call: TRBJ2-1; d_call: -; cdr3_nt: TGTGCCAGCAGCTCCTCCTCCTACAATGAGCAGTTCTTC; cdr3_aa: CASSSSSYNEQFF
v_call: TRBV5-6; j_call: TRBJ1-2; d_call: TRBD1; cdr3_nt: TGTGCCAGCAGCTTGGTTGGGACAGCCTATGGCTACACCTTC; cdr3_aa: CASSLVGTAYGYTF
v_call: TRBV5-1; j_call: TRBJ2-7; d_call: TRBD2; cdr3_nt: TGCGCCAGCAGCCCCTTATCTAGCGGGGGTTACGAGCAGTACTTC; cdr3_aa: CASSPLSSGGYEQYF
v_call: TRBV11-3; j_call: TRBJ1-1; d_call: TRBD1; cdr3_nt: TGTGCCAGGGAAAGGGACAGGGTTTTAGGTGACACTGAAGCTTTCTTT; cdr3_aa: CARERDRVLGDTEAFF
v_call: TRBV7-3; j_call: TRBJ2-5; d_call: -; cdr3_nt: TGTGCCAGCAGCTACCCGGGGGAGACCCAGTACTTC; cdr3_aa: CASSYPGETQYF
v_call: TRBV15; j_call: TRBJ2-7; d_call: -; cdr3_nt: TGTGCCACCAGCAGAGATCACGGGAGCGAGCAGTACTTC; cdr3_aa: CATSRDHGSEQYF
v_call: TRBV2; j_call: TRBJ2-7; d_call: TRBD1; cdr3_nt: TGTGCCAGCAGATGGACTCGACAGGGGGCGAACCTTCATCTTGTCTACGAGCAGTACTTC; cdr3_aa: CASRWTRQGANLHLVYEQYF